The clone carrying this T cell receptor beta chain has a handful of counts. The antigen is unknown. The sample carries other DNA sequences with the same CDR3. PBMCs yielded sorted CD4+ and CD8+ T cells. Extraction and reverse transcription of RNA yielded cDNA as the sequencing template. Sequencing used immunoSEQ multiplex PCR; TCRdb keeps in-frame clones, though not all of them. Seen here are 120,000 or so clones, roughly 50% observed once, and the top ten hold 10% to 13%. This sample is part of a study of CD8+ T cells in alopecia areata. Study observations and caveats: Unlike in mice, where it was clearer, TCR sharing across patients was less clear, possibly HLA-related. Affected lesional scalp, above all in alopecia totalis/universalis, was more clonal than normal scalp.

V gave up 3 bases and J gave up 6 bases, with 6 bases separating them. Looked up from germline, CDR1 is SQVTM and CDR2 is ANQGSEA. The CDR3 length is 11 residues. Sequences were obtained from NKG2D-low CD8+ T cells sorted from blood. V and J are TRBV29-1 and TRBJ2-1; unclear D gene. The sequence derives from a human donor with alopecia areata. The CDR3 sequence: CSVDIGNEQFF. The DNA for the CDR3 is TGCAGCGTTGATATTGGCAATGAGCAGTTCTTC.